The 14 T cell receptor beta chains presented below share a single source sample, sequenced in a study of blood T cell repertoires in COVID-19 (dated by TCRdb to about 2020). Preparation of the library involved the immunoSEQ multiplex PCR assay. The clones in this table, taken by TCRdb from immuneACCESS, are in-frame only. Not every clone is retained; where verified, under half of the shortfall comes from an unresolved V gene, and the cause of the rest is unknown. The sample records 240,000 or so clones, around 89% of which are singletons. 0.99% of the sample is taken by the ten largest. The sample was peripheral blood. The receptor source for this set is a woman between 40 and 50 years old who had recovered from COVID-19.

This chain links TRBV18 with TRBJ2-7, with 8 bases lining up with TRBD1. Germline trimming cut 6 bases from V and 7 bases from J; bases unmatched to any gene: 11. The CDR3 is 14 amino acids. Germline V gene data show CDR1 as KGHSH and CDR2 as LQKENI. CDR3 sequence reads: CASSSGQGRLEQYF. As DNA, the CDR3 is TGTGCCAGCTCCTCCGGACAGGGCCGACTGGAGCAGTACTTC.

This clone is a singleton in its sample. CDR3 DNA sequence: TGTGCCAGCAGCCACAGGACCGCACCCCGTGCAACTAATGAAAAACTGTTTTTT. Protein product: CASSHRTAPRATNEKLFF. This chain joins TRBV7-9 and TRBJ1-4; the D gene is possibly TRBD1 (5 bases). With 5 bases removed from V and 0 bases from J, the gap between germline ends came to 19 bases. Germline CDR1 SEHNR, CDR2 FQNEAQ (reference sequence). This CDR3 is built from 18 residues. The full variable domain, completed using reference TRBV7-9 and TRBJ1-4, is DTGVSQNPRHKITKRGQNVTFRCDPISEHNRLYWYRQTLGQGPEFLTYFQNEAQLEKSRLLSDRFSAERPKGSFSTLEIQRTEQGDSAMYLCASSHRTAPRATNEKLFFGSGTQLSVL.

The chain has TRBV5-4 and TRBJ1-1; D remains ambiguous. Germline loops: CDR1 SGHNT, CDR2 YYREEE (reference sequence). V lost 4 bases, J lost 0 bases, and 10 bases lay in between. This CDR3 contains 14 residues. DNA of the CDR3: TGTGCCAGCAGCAAAGACACGATGAACACTGAAGCTTTCTTT. Amino acid sequence: CASSKDTMNTEAFF.

The V call is TRBV2, the J call TRBJ2-4, with 9 bases identical to TRBD2. The CDR3 loop spans 16 amino acids. J was trimmed by 0 bases and V by 8 bases; bases with no gene match: 8. Germline loops: CDR1 SNHLY, CDR2 FYNNEI. The CDR3 reads CASSGSGRTAKNIQYF. CDR3 DNA: TGTGCCAGCTCAGGTAGCGGGAGAACAGCCAAAAACATTCAGTACTTC.

This rearrangement joins TRBV5-4 to TRBJ2-1; 10 positions agree with TRBD2. From germline, CDR1 is SGHNT and CDR2 YYREEE (reference sequence). The CDR3 contains 15 residues. Germline trimming cut 4 bases from V and 12 bases from J; bases unmatched to any gene: 13. CDR3 loop: CASSTRLAGEGGQFF. CDR3 coding DNA: TGTGCCAGCAGCACGAGGCTAGCGGGAGAGGGTGGGCAGTTCTTC.

The chain recombines TRBV15 with TRBJ2-7; TRBD2 might be the D (6 bases). The CDR3 is 16 residues long. V lost 0 bases and J 6 bases, leaving 18 bases between the germline ends. Germline V lookup: CDR1 LNHNV, CDR2 YYDKDF (reference sequence). The CDR3 loop reads CATSRDRGSRGAEQYF. CDR3 DNA: TGTGCCACCAGCAGAGATCGGGGGAGCCGGGGTGCCGAGCAGTACTTC.

This clone has just one count. This sequence joins TRBV28 and TRBJ1-6, with D perhaps matching TRBD1 (6 bases). V was pared by 5 bases and J by 10 bases, with 15 bases between. From germline, CDR1 is MDHEN and CDR2 SYDVKM. CDR3 size: 14 residues. Here the CDR3 reads CASSPGGGWSPLHF. CDR3 coding DNA: TGTGCCAGCAGTCCTGGGGGGGGCTGGTCACCCCTCCACTTT.

This clone was seen a handful of times. The CDR3 here is CASSIAGQINYGYTF. The CDR3 DNA reads TGTGCCAGTAGTATCGCGGGACAGATTAACTATGGCTACACCTTC. V is TRBV19 and J is TRBJ1-2; TRBD1 agrees at 7 bases. This CDR3 region has 15 residues. The germline V gene encodes CDR1 LNHDA and CDR2 SQIVND (reference sequence). V shed 3 bases, J shed 1 base, and the junction held 5 bases outside the gene matches.

V and J are TRBV6-5 and TRBJ1-6; D not resolved. With 8 bases removed from V and 3 bases from J, the gap between germline ends came to 11 bases. CDR1 is MNHEY, CDR2 SVGAGI, per germline. This CDR3 spans 14 amino acids. The CDR3 is CASGVANYNSPLHF. The CDR3 DNA reads as TGTGCCAGCGGGGTAGCGAACTATAATTCACCCCTCCACTTT.

V usage is TRBV4-3 and J usage is TRBJ2-2, with D perhaps TRBD2 (5 bases). Germline CDR1 is LGHNA and CDR2 is YSLEER. This CDR3 is 16 amino acids long. Trimming shortened V by 1 base and J by 1 base, and 10 bases separated the two germline ends. The CDR3 coding sequence is TGCGCCAGCAGCCAAGGGGCAGGAGGGAACACCGGGGAGCTGTTTTTT. This translates into CASSQGAGGNTGELFF.

V is TRBV5-8 and J is TRBJ2-5; D possibly corresponds to TRBD2 (6 bases). CDR3 length: 11 amino acids. The germline V gene encodes CDR1 SGHTS and CDR2 YDEGEE. Deletions cut 3 bases from V and 9 bases from J, with 9 bases between. The CDR3 spells CASSWTTAQYF. In DNA form, the CDR3 reads TGTGCCAGCAGCTGGACTACGGCCCAGTACTTC. The whole variable domain, filled in from reference TRBV5-8 and TRBJ2-5, reads EAGVTQSPTHLIKTRGQQATLRCSPISGHTSVYWYQQALGLGLQFLLWYDEGEERNRGNFPPRFSGRQFPNYSSELNVNALELEDSALYLCASSWTTAQYFGPGTRLLVL.

The rearrangement links TRBV28 to TRBJ1-2; 8 nucleotides align to TRBD1. CDR3 size: 15 residues. With V trimmed by 2 bases and J by 4 bases, 6 bases remained unmatched. Germline loops: CDR1 MDHEN, CDR2 SYDVKM. DNA of the CDR3: TGTGCCAGCAGTTTAGGGTCAGGGGGCAGCTATGGCTACACCTTC. The encoded protein is CASSLGSGGSYGYTF.

V is TRBV5-1 and J is TRBJ1-3; TRBD1 matches at 8 bases. The ends lost 4 bases at V and 0 bases at J; junction bases unmatched: 6. Looked up from germline, CDR1 is SGHRS and CDR2 is YFSETQ. The CDR3 extends over 16 amino acids. The chain's CDR3 is CASSTQTGDSGNTIYF. The CDR3 region has the DNA TGCGCCAGCAGCACACAGACAGGGGACTCTGGAAACACCATATATTTT.

The chain carries TRBV5-4 and TRBJ2-7; weak D call: TRBD1 (5 bases). Trimming pared 5 bases from V and 0 bases from J, leaving 12 bases between. CDR3 size: 14 residues. CDR1 is SGHNT, CDR2 YYREEE, per germline (reference sequence). The CDR3 coding sequence is TGTGCCAGCAGGCGCAGGGCCCCCTCCTACGAGCAGTACGTC. Its translation: CASRRRAPSYEQYV.